The T cell receptor (beta chain) described here comes from a study of early T cells in non-severe SARS-CoV-2 infection. The overall study: The sequenced material was bulk RNA from unsorted whole blood, and its chains were unpaired. Study-level findings and limits: Sequences matched to VDJdb favored anti-spike CD8 responses, while private and CD4 specificities were missed.

To note about this clonotype: What it binds is unknown.

The TCR library protocol was used to attach unique molecular identifiers. These identifiers were attached to individual cDNA molecules. From the 5' RACE reads, TCRdb called clonotypes with MiXCR, one entry per CDR3 protein. The sample has about 23,000 distinct CDR3 sequences, 4.5% to 5.5% seen once; the top ten hold roughly 10%. The CDR3 runs 18 residues. The germline V gene encodes CDR1 ENHRY and CDR2 SYGVKD. The V segment lost 8 bases and the J segment 2 bases; nucleotides outside the gene matches: 14. This chain joins TRBV10-3 and TRBJ2-2; TRBD2 agrees at 10 bases. The clonotype originates from an adult who was a healthcare worker with PCR-confirmed SARS-CoV-2 infection or an uninfected control (not recorded which). The sample comprised whole blood. The CDR3 nucleotides are TGTGCCATCTCAAGAGCACCTAGCGGGAGTCATAACACCGGGGAGCTGTTTTTT. The encoded protein is CAISRAPSGSHNTGELFF.